This TCR beta chain was sequenced for a study of low-dose radiotherapy and immunotherapy resistance in tumors. Study at large: With fractions of 0.5 Gy given every 2 weeks, Cohort 1 accumulated a total of 6.5 Gy. Starting cycle 1 day 1, oral aspirin 300 mg was given daily for four cycles.

The ends were cut back, 6 bases at V and 0 bases at J, with 11 bases in the middle. The CDR3 length is 15 residues. The germline CDR1 and CDR2 sequences are MNHEY and SVGAGI. Time point reported: before trial treatment. Low-dose radiotherapy and low-dose cyclophosphamide, together with aspirin, ipilimumab and nivolumab, were given to donors. Alpha and beta chains were covered, as first-strand cDNA relied on TRAV- and TRBV-specific primers. Amplification of TCRs used a constant-region primer and V-primer adapter for around 19 PCR cycles. TCRdb processed the reads anew with MiXCR; each CDR3 protein has one entry. Found here are tens of thousands of distinct CDR3 sequences, about 18% of them singletons; the top ten hold about 2.8%. In its sample, this clonotype was seen many times.

The V call is TRBV6-5, the J call TRBJ1-4; D remains ambiguous. The sample consisted of PBMCs, taken before treatment. This receptor was identified in a male donor with prostate cancer. CDR3 coding DNA: TGTGCCAGCAGCCACGGCTTGGCAACTAATGAAAAACTGTTTTTT. Protein product: CASSHGLATNEKLFF.